This entry describes one T cell receptor (beta chain). These data belong to a study of blood T cell repertoires in COVID-19. Germline V gene sequence: CDR1 KGHSH, CDR2 LQKENI. The CDR3 length is 15 residues. Trimming took off 6 bases at V and 4 bases at J, with 18 bases between the two ends. Clones were read by immunoSEQ multiplex PCR, and TCRdb kept only the in-frame ones, dropping some. The sample has about 120,000 clones; roughly 80% are singletons. The clonotype was recovered from a human donor in a cohort sampled during active COVID-19. V and J are TRBV18 and TRBJ1-2, with D unresolved. The sequencing input was peripheral blood. For the CDR3, the DNA is TGTGCCAGCTCCCAGTCTCAGGAGGGCCGCTATGGCTACACCTTC. It yields the protein CASSQSQEGRYGYTF.